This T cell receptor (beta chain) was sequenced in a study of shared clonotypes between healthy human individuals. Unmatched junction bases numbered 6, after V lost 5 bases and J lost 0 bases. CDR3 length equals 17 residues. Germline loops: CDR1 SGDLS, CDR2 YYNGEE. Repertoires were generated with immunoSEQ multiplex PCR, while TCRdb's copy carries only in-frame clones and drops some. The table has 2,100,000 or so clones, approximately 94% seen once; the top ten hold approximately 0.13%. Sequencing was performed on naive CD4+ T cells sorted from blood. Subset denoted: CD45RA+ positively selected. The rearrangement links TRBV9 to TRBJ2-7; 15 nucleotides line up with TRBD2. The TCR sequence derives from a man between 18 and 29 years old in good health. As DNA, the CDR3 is TGTGCCAGCAGTCCCGGGACTAGCGGGAGGATCTCCTACGAGCAGTACTTC. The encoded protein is CASSPGTSGRISYEQYF.